This paragraph reports one TCR beta chain. This record comes from a study of blood T cell repertoires in COVID-19. Study background: Both acute and convalescent COVID-19 samples were obtained from the United States, Italy and Spain. Sample material is recorded as cDNA or gDNA derived from T cells, B-cell-depleted T cells, or PBMCs.

The V segment lost 3 bases and the J segment 0 bases; nucleotides outside the gene matches: 7. CDR3 length equals 17 residues. Germline V lookup: CDR1 MNHEY, CDR2 SMNVEV (reference sequence). Authors' data handling: How many nucleated cells were present was estimated from reference gene primer amplification. Assay: immunoSEQ multiplex PCR; the TCRdb copy retains only in-frame clones and omits some. For V, J and clone size, that table is used; D and trimming come from the DNA. This repertoire shows roughly 200,000 clones, about 91% found once; its top ten account for about 4.1%. This sequence was found in a woman in her 30s with acute or convalescent COVID-19. The genes are TRBV27 and TRBJ1-5; 8 bases are a match to TRBD1. The sequenced sample consisted of peripheral blood. The CDR3, as DNA: TGTGCCAGCAGTTTCGGGACAGGACTTTATAGCAATCAGCCCCAGCATTTT. The encoded protein is CASSFGTGLYSNQPQHF.